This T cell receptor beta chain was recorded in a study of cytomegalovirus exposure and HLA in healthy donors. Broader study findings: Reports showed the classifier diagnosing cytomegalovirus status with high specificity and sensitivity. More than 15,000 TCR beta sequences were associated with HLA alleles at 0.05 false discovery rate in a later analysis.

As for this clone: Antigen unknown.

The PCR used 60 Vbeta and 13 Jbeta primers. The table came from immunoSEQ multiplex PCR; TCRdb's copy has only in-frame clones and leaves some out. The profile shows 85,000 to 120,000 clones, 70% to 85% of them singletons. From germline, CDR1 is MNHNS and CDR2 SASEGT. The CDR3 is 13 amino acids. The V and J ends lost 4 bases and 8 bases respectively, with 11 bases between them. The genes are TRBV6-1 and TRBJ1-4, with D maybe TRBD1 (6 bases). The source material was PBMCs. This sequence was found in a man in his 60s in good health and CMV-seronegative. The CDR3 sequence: CASSAQGYEKLFF. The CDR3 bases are TGTGCCAGCAGTGCCCAGGGGTACGAAAAACTGTTTTTT.